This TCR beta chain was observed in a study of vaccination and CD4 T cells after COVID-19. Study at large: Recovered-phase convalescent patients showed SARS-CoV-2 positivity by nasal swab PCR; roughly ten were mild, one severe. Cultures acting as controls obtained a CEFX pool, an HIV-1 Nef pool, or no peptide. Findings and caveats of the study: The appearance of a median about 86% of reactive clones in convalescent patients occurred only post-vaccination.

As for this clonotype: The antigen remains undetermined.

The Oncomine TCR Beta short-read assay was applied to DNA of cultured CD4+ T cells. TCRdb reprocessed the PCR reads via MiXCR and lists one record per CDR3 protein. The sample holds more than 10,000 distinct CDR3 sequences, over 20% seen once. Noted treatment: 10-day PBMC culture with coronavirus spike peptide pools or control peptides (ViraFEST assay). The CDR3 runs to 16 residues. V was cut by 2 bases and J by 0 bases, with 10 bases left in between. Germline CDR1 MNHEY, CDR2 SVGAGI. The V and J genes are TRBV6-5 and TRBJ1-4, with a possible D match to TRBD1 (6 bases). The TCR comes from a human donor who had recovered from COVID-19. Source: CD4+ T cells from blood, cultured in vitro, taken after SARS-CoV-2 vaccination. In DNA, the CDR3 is TGTGCCAGCAGTTACGGGAGGGGGACAACTAATGAAAAACTGTTTTTT. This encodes CASSYGRGTTNEKLFF.